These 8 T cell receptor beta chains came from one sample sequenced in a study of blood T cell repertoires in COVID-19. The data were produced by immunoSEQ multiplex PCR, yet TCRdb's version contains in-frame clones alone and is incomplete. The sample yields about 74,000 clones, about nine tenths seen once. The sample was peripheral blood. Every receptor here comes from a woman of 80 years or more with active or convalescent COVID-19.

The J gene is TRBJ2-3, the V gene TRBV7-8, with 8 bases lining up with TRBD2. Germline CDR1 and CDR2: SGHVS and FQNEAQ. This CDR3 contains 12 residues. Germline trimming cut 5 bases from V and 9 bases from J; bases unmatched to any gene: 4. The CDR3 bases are TGTGCCAGCAGCCATCCGGGAGGGACGCAGTATTTT. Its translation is CASSHPGGTQYF.

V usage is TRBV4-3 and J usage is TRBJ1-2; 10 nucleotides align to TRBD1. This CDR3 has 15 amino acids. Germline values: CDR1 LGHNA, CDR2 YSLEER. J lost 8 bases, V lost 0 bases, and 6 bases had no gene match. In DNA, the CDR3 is TGCGCCAGCAGCCAAGACCTTGGGACAGGGGTAGGCTACACCTTC. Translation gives CASSQDLGTGVGYTF.

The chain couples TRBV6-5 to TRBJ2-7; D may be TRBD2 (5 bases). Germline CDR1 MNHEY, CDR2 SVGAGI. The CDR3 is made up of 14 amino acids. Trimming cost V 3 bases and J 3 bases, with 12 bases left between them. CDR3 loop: CASSYSRDNYEQYF. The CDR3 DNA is TGTGCCAGCAGTTATTCCCGGGATAACTACGAGCAGTACTTC.

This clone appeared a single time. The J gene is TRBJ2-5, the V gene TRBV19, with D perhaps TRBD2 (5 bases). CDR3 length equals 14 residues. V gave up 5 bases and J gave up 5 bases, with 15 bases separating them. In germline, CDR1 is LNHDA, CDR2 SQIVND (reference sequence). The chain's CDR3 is CASSPGRRLETQYF. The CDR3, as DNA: TGTGCCAGTAGTCCCGGCAGGAGGTTGGAGACCCAGTACTTC.

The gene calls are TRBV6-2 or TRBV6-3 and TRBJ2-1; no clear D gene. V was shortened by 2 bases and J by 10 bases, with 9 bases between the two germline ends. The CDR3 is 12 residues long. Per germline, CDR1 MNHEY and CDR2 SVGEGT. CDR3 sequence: CASSYPEYEQFF. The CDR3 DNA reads TGTGCCAGCAGTTACCCTGAGTACGAGCAGTTCTTC.

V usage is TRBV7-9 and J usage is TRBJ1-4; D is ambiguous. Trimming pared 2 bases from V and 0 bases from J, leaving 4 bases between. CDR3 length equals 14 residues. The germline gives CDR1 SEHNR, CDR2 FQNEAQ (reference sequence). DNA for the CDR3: TGTGCCAGCAGCTTAACTGCAACTAATGAAAAACTGTTTTTT. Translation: CASSLTATNEKLFF.

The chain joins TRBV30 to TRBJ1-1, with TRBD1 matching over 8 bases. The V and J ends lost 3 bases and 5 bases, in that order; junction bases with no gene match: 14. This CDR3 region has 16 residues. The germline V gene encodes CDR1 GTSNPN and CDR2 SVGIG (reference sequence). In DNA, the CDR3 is TGTGCCTGGAGCGTCCCGGGACAGGTAACCCCAACTGAAGCTTTCTTT. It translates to CAWSVPGQVTPTEAFF.

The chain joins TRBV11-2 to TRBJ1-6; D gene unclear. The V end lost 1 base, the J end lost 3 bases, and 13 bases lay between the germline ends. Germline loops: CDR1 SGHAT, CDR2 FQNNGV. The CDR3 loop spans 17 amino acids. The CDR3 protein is CASSLVAGRDYNSPLHF. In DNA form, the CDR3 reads TGTGCCAGCAGCTTAGTTGCGGGTAGGGACTATAATTCACCCCTCCACTTT. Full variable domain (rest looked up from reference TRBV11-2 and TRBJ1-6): EAGVAQSPRYKIIEKRQSVAFWCNPISGHATLYWYQQILGQGPKLLIQFQNNGVVDDSQLPKDRFSAERLKGVDSTLKIQPAKLEDSAVYLCASSLVAGRDYNSPLHFGNGTRLTVT.